The entry below describes one T cell receptor beta chain. TCRdb's table, derived via immunoSEQ multiplex PCR, lists solely in-frame clones and lacks some. The sample carries some 45,000 clones, about 85% recorded once. The record originates from a study of T cell changes during pregnancy in multiple sclerosis. V lost 1 base, J lost 2 bases, and 9 bases lay in between. Germline V CDR1 and CDR2: LNHNV, YYDKDF (reference sequence). This CDR3 region has 15 residues. The chain couples TRBV15 to TRBJ1-5, with D maybe TRBD1 (5 bases). The sequence was obtained from a female donor with multiple sclerosis, enrolled in a pregnancy study. The starting material was CD4+ T cells from peripheral blood mononuclear cells, obtained after pregnancy. The CDR3 is CATSRGRVGNQPQHF. In DNA, the CDR3 is TGTGCCACCAGCAGAGGCAGGGTTGGCAATCAGCCCCAGCATTTT.